These 3 T cell receptor beta chains originate from one sample sequenced in a study of shared clonotypes between healthy human individuals (dated by TCRdb to 2018 to 2020). Receptor libraries were prepared by the immunoSEQ multiplex PCR assay. TCRdb obtained this table from immuneACCESS and retained in-frame rearrangements with V and J assigned. These tables miss some clones; where compared with another copy, unresolved V genes account for less than half of the shortfall, and the remainder is unexplained. In all, the sample holds millions of clones, and about 93% of those were seen once. The top ten constitute under 2% of the sample. CD8 naive samples consisted of CD45RO-negative cells that were positively selected for CCR7, yielding a CD45RA+CCR7+ population without TemRA cells. Sequencing was done on a sample of naive CD8+ T cells from PBMCs. The intended sense of this specimen's cell subset or site label: CD45RA+CCR7+. These receptors all come from a man in his late teens or twenties in good health. Some clones in this sample may be carry-over from other donors' samples.

The chain uses TRBV6-4 and TRBJ2-2; D gene unclear. Trimming took off 3 bases at V and 5 bases at J, with 13 bases between the two ends. The CDR3 consists of 15 residues. Germline CDR1 MRHNA, CDR2 SNTAGT. CDR3 region: CASSESRLGTGELFF. DNA of the CDR3: TGTGCCAGCAGTGAATCCAGGCTCGGGACCGGGGAGCTGTTTTTT.

This clone was seen a single time. The chain couples TRBV28 to TRBJ2-6; D remains ambiguous. This CDR3 has 14 residues. Germline CDR1 MDHEN, CDR2 SYDVKM. Trimming removed 7 bases from V and 0 bases from J, with 7 bases in between. CDR3 region: CASTPISGANVLTF. The CDR3, as DNA: TGTGCCAGCACCCCGATCTCTGGGGCCAACGTCCTGACTTTC.

The CDR3 protein is CASSSPSGGYGYTF. As DNA, the CDR3 is TGTGCCAGCAGCTCACCCTCGGGGGGCTATGGCTACACCTTC. The chain combines TRBV7-2 with TRBJ1-2; possible D gene TRBD1, 5 bases. The CDR3 extends over 14 amino acids. The germline V gene encodes CDR1 SGHTA and CDR2 FQGNSA. The ends were cut back, 4 bases at V and 4 bases at J, with 13 bases in the middle.